This T cell receptor beta chain was recovered during a study of beta chain features in type 1 diabetes. Study overall: Age, gender and cell yields were similar between patients and healthy donors.

Study findings and constraints: When Type 1 diabetes patients were examined, their TCRB CDR3s proved moderately but significantly shorter in all four CD4+ subsets. A potential influence of HLA type upon TCRB rearrangement remained unresolved herein.

A single heparinised blood sample, averaging about 120 mL, was obtained per donor. This clone showed up just a few times. Antigen unknown. The V end was cut by 7 bases, the J end by 2 bases, with 19 bases between. Germline V CDR1 and CDR2: LGHNT, FRNRAP. The CDR3 is made up of 16 amino acids. All of the isolated RNA was reverse transcribed, so expressed TCRB transcripts were sequenced. The assay was immunoSEQ multiplex PCR, and TCRdb's table has in-frame clones only and misses some. The sample includes approximately 280,000 clones, approximately 16% of them seen just once. V gene TRBV12-5 combines with J gene TRBJ2-3; maybe TRBD2 (6 bases). Sequencing used naive CD4+ T cells from blood. This TCR derives from a man between 18 and 35 years old with type 1 diabetes. The CDR3 bases are TGTGCTAGTGTCCTCCACGGGGGTATCCACACAGATACGCAGTATTTT. The encoded protein is CASVLHGGIHTDTQYF.